Sequencing of this T cell receptor (beta chain) was carried out in a study of T cell responses to AZD1222 COVID-19 vaccine. The repertoire was sequenced with immunoSEQ multiplex PCR; TCRdb's copy has only in-frame clones and lacks some. This repertoire shows about 44,000 clones, 83% found once; its top ten account for roughly half. With 7 bases clipped from V and 3 bases from J, the junction kept 9 bases outside the gene matches. CDR1 MDHEN and CDR2 SYDVKM come from the germline V gene. The CDR3 has 15 residues. This specimen was peripheral blood, taken on day 0 of AZD1222 vaccination. V gene TRBV28 combines with J gene TRBJ2-7, with 10 bases lining up with TRBD1. The source of this sequence is an adult in good health. The CDR3: CASTSLGTGVYEQYF. The CDR3, as DNA: TGTGCCAGCACAAGTTTAGGGACAGGGGTCTACGAGCAGTACTTC.